The 30 T cell receptor beta chains below all came from one sample that was sequenced in a study of T-cell reconstitution after alpha-beta-depleted transplantation in children. Construction of the TCRbeta library involved unique molecular identifiers. Each CDR3 protein is one row after TCRdb ran MiXCR on the PCR reads. The sample holds 500,000 to 650,000 distinct CDR3 sequences, about 10% seen once. This material consisted of PBMCs, mostly from graft donor cells, taken 180 days after TCRalphabeta/CD19-depleted stem cell transplant. All receptors derive from a female patient aged 2-15 years who had a stem cell transplant for aplastic anemia, so the T cells may come from the graft donor.

This clonotype was detected many times. V is TRBV12-3 or TRBV12-4 and J is TRBJ2-7, with D maybe TRBD2 (5 bases). The CDR3 has 13 amino acids. V was cut by 6 bases and J by 0 bases, with 9 bases left in between. CDR3 sequence: CASSGIYSYEQYF. Written as DNA, the CDR3 is TGTGCCAGCAGCGGGATTTACTCCTACGAGCAGTACTTC.

This clonotype was detected only a few times. The chain links TRBV5-1 to TRBJ1-1; D unclear. The CDR3 covers 15 residues. Trimming took off 3 bases at V and 0 bases at J, with 12 bases between the two ends. Germline values: CDR1 SGHRS, CDR2 YFSETQ. The CDR3 region has the DNA TGCGCCAGCAGCTCCACTCCTTCAATGAACACTGAAGCTTTCTTT. Translating gives CASSSTPSMNTEAFF.

This rearrangement joins TRBV7-2 to TRBJ1-1; no firm D call. The CDR3 contains 15 residues. V was cut by 0 bases and J by 1 base, with 9 bases left in between. CDR1 SGHTA and CDR2 FQGNSA come from the germline V gene. For the CDR3, the DNA is TGTGCCAGCAGCTTAGCACGGGGATCGAACACTGAAGCTTTCTTT. It yields the protein CASSLARGSNTEAFF.

This rearrangement joins TRBV7-9 to TRBJ2-7; 8 bases align to TRBD1. Germline V CDR1 and CDR2: SEHNR, FQNEAQ (reference sequence). This CDR3 contains 17 residues. V was clipped by 0 bases and J by 4 bases; unmatched bases: 11. CDR3 nucleotides: TGTGCCAGCAGCTTAGCGGATGGCAGGGGGCACGTATACGAGCAGTACGTC. Translation gives CASSLADGRGHVYEQYV.

This clonotype was observed at least ten times. The rearrangement joins TRBV27 to TRBJ2-3, with 8 bases that match TRBD1. J was trimmed by 3 bases and V by 5 bases; bases with no gene match: 10. The V gene's germline CDR1 is MNHEY and CDR2 SMNVEV (reference sequence). CDR3 length: 16 amino acids. CDR3: CASSERTGWRTDTQYF. The CDR3 nucleotides are TGTGCCAGCAGTGAGCGGACAGGGTGGAGGACAGATACGCAGTATTTT.

This clonotype was detected only a few times. The chain recombines TRBV5-1 with TRBJ1-1, with D perhaps matching TRBD1 (5 bases). The V gene lost 4 bases and the J gene lost 1 base, with 11 bases spanning the gap. The CDR3 loop spans 14 amino acids. CDR1 and CDR2 (germline): SGHRS, YFSETQ. This CDR3 is CASSISRGNTEAFF. CDR3 nucleotide sequence: TGCGCCAGCAGCATTTCGAGGGGGAACACTGAAGCTTTCTTT.

A few counts support this clonotype. The chain links TRBV19 to TRBJ1-4; no clear D gene. V gave up 8 bases and J gave up 4 bases, with 17 bases separating them. Germline CDR1 and CDR2: LNHDA and SQIVND (reference sequence). The CDR3 runs 15 residues. As DNA, the CDR3 is TGTGCCAGTCGCTCTCGGCACATTCTTAATGAAAAACTGTTTTTT. Protein product: CASRSRHILNEKLFF.

This clonotype was seen a few times. The chain couples TRBV5-1 to TRBJ2-1; 8 bases align to TRBD2. The V and J ends lost 4 bases and 2 bases, in that order; junction bases with no gene match: 14. This CDR3 comprises 18 residues. Per the germline V gene, CDR1 is SGHRS and CDR2 is YFSETQ. The CDR3 is CASSSSGIWEYPYNEQFF. The CDR3 nucleotides are TGCGCCAGCAGCAGTAGCGGGATATGGGAATACCCCTACAATGAGCAGTTCTTC.

The chain carries TRBV6-2 or TRBV6-3 and TRBJ2-1, with a possible D match to TRBD2 (5 bases). Trimming took off 4 bases at V and 9 bases at J, with 10 bases between the two ends. CDR3 length: 12 amino acids. CDR1 and CDR2 (germline): MNHEY, SVGEGT. CDR3 sequence: CASSFTSSEQFF. CDR3 in DNA: TGTGCCAGCAGTTTCACTAGTTCTGAGCAGTTCTTC.

This clonotype was observed a few times. V and J are TRBV28 and TRBJ1-2, with a weak D call TRBD1 (6 bases). The CDR3 covers 14 residues. The germline CDR1 and CDR2 sequences are MDHEN and SYDVKM. V lost 3 bases and J lost 5, with 13 bases in between. The CDR3 is CASSFDRLGYGYTF. The CDR3 DNA reads as TGTGCCAGCAGTTTCGACAGGCTCGGATATGGCTACACCTTC.

The chain carries TRBV3-1 and TRBJ2-1; 7 bases align to TRBD2. The V and J ends lost 1 base and 2 bases, in that order; junction bases with no gene match: 2. CDR3 length: 15 residues. The germline CDR1 and CDR2 sequences are LGHDT and YNNKEL (reference sequence). CDR3 in DNA: TGTGCCAGCAGCCAAGTTCTAGCGGCCTACAATGAGCAGTTCTTC. It yields the protein CASSQVLAAYNEQFF.

This clonotype occurred once. The chain has TRBV19 and TRBJ2-7, with 9 nucleotides matching TRBD1. Trimming took 5 bases from V and 4 from J; bases not matched to a gene: 9. Germline loops: CDR1 LNHDA, CDR2 SQIVND (reference sequence). The CDR3 spans 15 residues. The CDR3 region has the DNA TGTGCCAGTAGTTCGTTGCGGACAGGGGCTTACGAGCAGTACTTC. Translated, it gives CASSSLRTGAYEQYF.

The V and J genes are TRBV12-3 or TRBV12-4 and TRBJ1-1; D gene uncertain. CDR3 length: 13 residues. The ends were cut back, 3 bases at V and 11 bases at J, with 16 bases in the middle. CDR3 DNA sequence: TGTGCCAGCAGTTTTCCGAGGGAGTCCGGGGCTTTCTTT. This gives the protein CASSFPRESGAFF.

This clonotype occurred a few times. V gene TRBV7-2 combines with J gene TRBJ2-2; possible D gene TRBD2, 6 bases. The length of the CDR3 is 15 residues. Germline V gene lookup returns CDR1 SGHTA and CDR2 FQGNSA. The V and J ends lost 3 bases and 3 bases respectively, with 11 bases between them. In DNA, the CDR3 is TGTGCCAGCAGCTTCGGAGGGCTGGACACCGGGGAGCTGTTTTTT. Encoded protein: CASSFGGLDTGELFF.

The sample holds a few counts of this clonotype. The V gene is TRBV28, the J gene TRBJ2-5; 8 bases are shared with TRBD1. The junction had 4 bases not matched to a gene; V was cut back by 6 bases and J by 1 base. The CDR3 has 14 amino acids. Germline CDR1 reads MDHEN; CDR2 reads SYDVKM. The CDR3 DNA sequence: TGTGCCAGCAGCGACAGGGGCTCCCAAGAGACCCAGTACTTC. Translated: CASSDRGSQETQYF.

This clonotype was seen a few times. J is TRBJ1-6 and V is TRBV12-3 or TRBV12-4; D is possibly TRBD1 (6 bases). Trimming shortened V by 5 bases and J by 10 bases, and 18 bases separated the two germline ends. The CDR3 length is 15 residues. CDR3 region: CASSLTGPQYSPLHF. In DNA form, the CDR3 reads TGTGCCAGCAGTCTAACAGGGCCCCAATACTCACCCCTCCACTTT.

In its sample, this clonotype was seen a few times. J is TRBJ2-5 and V is TRBV11-2, with TRBD2 as a possible D gene (6 bases). The CDR3 sequence is 15 residues long. The V gene lost 5 bases and the J gene lost 3 bases, with 16 bases spanning the gap. In germline, CDR1 is SGHAT, CDR2 FQNNGV. CDR3: CASSGRGSGEETQYF. CDR3 nucleotide sequence: TGTGCCAGCAGCGGACGGGGTTCGGGGGAAGAGACCCAGTACTTC. The full variable domain, in which reference TRBV11-2 and TRBJ2-5 provide the parts outside the CDR3, is EAGVAQSPRYKIIEKRQSVAFWCNPISGHATLYWYQQILGQGPKLLIQFQNNGVVDDSQLPKDRFSAERLKGVDSTLKIQPAKLEDSAVYLCASSGRGSGEETQYFGPGTRLLVL.

The rearrangement joins TRBV5-1 to TRBJ1-1, with D possibly matching TRBD1 (5 bases). With 5 bases removed from V and 1 base from J, the gap between germline ends came to 30 bases. The germline gives CDR1 SGHRS, CDR2 YFSETQ. The CDR3 spans 20 residues. The CDR3 DNA is TGCGCCAGCAGAAGGGTTAGGTCGGAGGGGTTGGGCCCGTCGAACACTGAAGCTTTCTTT. Amino acids: CASRRVRSEGLGPSNTEAFF.

This clonotype came up many times. CDR3 loop: CSASDGLARETQYF. CDR3 coding DNA: TGCAGTGCTAGTGATGGCCTAGCGCGGGAGACCCAGTACTTC. The V and J genes are TRBV20-1 and TRBJ2-5, with a possible D match to TRBD2 (6 bases). CDR1 and CDR2 (germline): DFQATT, SNEGSKA (reference sequence). The CDR3 spans 14 residues. Trimming cost V 3 bases and J 5 bases, with 16 bases left between them.

Only a few counts were recorded for this clonotype. This chain connects TRBV2 to TRBJ2-1, with a tentative D call TRBD2 (6 bases). The CDR3 is 13 amino acids. Trimming removed 8 bases from V and 10 bases from J, with 18 bases in between. Germline CDR1 is SNHLY and CDR2 is FYNNEI. CDR3 loop: CASGNGRIWEQFF. CDR3 nucleotide sequence: TGTGCCAGCGGGAACGGGAGAATTTGGGAGCAGTTCTTC.

This clonotype was found a few times. The genes are TRBV28 and TRBJ2-7; tentatively, D is TRBD1 (6 bases). V lost 6 bases, J lost 5 bases, and 23 bases lay in between. The germline gives CDR1 MDHEN, CDR2 SYDVKM. This CDR3 spans 16 amino acids. The CDR3 DNA reads TGTGCCAGCAGCCTCGGCAACTGGGGCAGGGGCCACGAGCAGTACTTC. Protein sequence: CASSLGNWGRGHEQYF.

A note on this clonotype: One junction end does not reproduce the germline sequence, and a read error may be involved. This rearrangement joins TRBV6-2 or TRBV6-3 to TRBJ2-6; tentative D call: TRBD1 (5 bases). The CDR3 has 16 residues. Germline V gene lookup returns CDR1 MNHEY and CDR2 SVGEGT. This CDR3 reads CAGSYWTPSGANVLTF. CDR3 nucleotide sequence: TGTGCCGGCAGTTACTGGACACCCTCTGGGGCCAACGTCCTGACTTTC.

The CDR3 DNA follows: TGTGCCAGCAGCAAAAGGACAGGGGACGAGACCCAGTACTTC. It yields the protein CASSKRTGDETQYF. The V gene is TRBV7-9, the J gene TRBJ2-5; the match to TRBD1 covers 9 bases. From germline, CDR1 is SEHNR and CDR2 FQNEAQ (reference sequence). The CDR3 runs 14 residues. V dropped 5 bases and J dropped 5; count of bases not matched to a gene: 6.

The chain has TRBV6-2 or TRBV6-3 and TRBJ2-7, with D possibly matching TRBD2 (5 bases). This CDR3 has 12 amino acids. V was clipped by 6 bases and J by 6 bases, with 12 bases between them. CDR1 and CDR2 from the germline V gene are MNHEY and SVGEGT. The CDR3 sequence: CASRTTSGEQYV. The CDR3 DNA sequence: TGTGCCAGCAGAACTACTAGTGGCGAGCAGTACGTC.

This clonotype was detected a few times. The chain carries TRBV11-1 and TRBJ1-2; TRBD1 aligns across 7 bases. V lost 1 base and J lost 2; bases outside the gene matches: 19. Germline V gene data show CDR1 as SGHAT and CDR2 as FQDESV (reference sequence). The CDR3 contains 20 residues. CDR3 DNA: TGTGCCAGCAGCTTAGACGGATCCGGGACAGCAGGATTCTCAAACTATGGCTACACCTTC. Amino acids: CASSLDGSGTAGFSNYGYTF.

The V gene is TRBV11-2, the J gene TRBJ2-6; 9 bases are a match to TRBD2. CDR1 and CDR2 from the germline V gene are SGHAT and FQNNGV. The CDR3 has 18 residues. V gave up 1 base and J gave up 3 bases; unmatched junction bases: 7. Here the CDR3 reads CASSLVSSGINGANVLTF. The CDR3 nucleotides are TGTGCCAGCAGCTTAGTGTCTAGCGGGATTAATGGGGCCAACGTCCTGACTTTC.

This clonotype was seen ten or more times. The chain couples TRBV7-8 to TRBJ2-5, with D possibly being TRBD1 (6 bases). The CDR3 runs 14 residues. Germline CDR1 and CDR2: SGHVS and FQNEAQ. With 6 bases removed from V and 4 bases from J, the gap between germline ends came to 15 bases. The CDR3 sequence: CASRAPGVVETQYF. Here the CDR3 DNA reads TGTGCCAGCAGGGCGCCAGGGGTTGTAGAGACCCAGTACTTC.

This clonotype was detected many times. The chain joins TRBV7-2 to TRBJ1-6; no reliable D call. The CDR3 totals 15 residues. The germline CDR1 and CDR2 sequences are SGHTA and FQGNSA. V shed 2 bases and J shed 5 bases, with 10 bases lying between them. Here the CDR3 reads CASSLSWANNSPLHF. CDR3 DNA: TGTGCCAGCAGCTTAAGTTGGGCCAATAATTCACCCCTCCACTTT.

This clonotype has only a few counts. J is TRBJ2-5 and V is TRBV7-2, with 9 bases that match TRBD2. The germline V gene has CDR1 SGHTA and CDR2 FQGNSA. This CDR3 region has 16 residues. Trimming cost V 2 bases and J 5 bases; bases outside gene matches: 9. The CDR3 sequence is CASSLNLAGVGETQYF. CDR3 nucleotide sequence: TGTGCCAGCAGCTTAAACTTAGCGGGAGTAGGCGAGACCCAGTACTTC.

The V and J genes are TRBV11-3 and TRBJ2-1, with D maybe TRBD2 (6 bases). CDR3 length: 12 residues. V dropped 5 bases and J dropped 10 bases, with 12 bases sitting between them. CDR1 and CDR2 (germline): SGHNT, YENEEA. The CDR3 DNA sequence: TGTGCCAGCAGCCACCGGGACTCCGAGCAGTTCTTC. This sequence encodes CASSHRDSEQFF.